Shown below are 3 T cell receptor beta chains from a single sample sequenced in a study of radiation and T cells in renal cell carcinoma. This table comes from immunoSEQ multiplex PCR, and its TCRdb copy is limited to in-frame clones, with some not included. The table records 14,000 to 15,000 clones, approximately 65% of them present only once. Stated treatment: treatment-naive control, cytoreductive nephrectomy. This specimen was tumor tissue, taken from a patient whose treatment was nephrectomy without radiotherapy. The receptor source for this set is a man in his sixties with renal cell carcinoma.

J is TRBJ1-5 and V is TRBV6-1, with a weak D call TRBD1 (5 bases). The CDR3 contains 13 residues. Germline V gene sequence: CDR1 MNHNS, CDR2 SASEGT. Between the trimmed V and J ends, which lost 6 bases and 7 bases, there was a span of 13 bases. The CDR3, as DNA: TGTGCCAGCAGCCCCGAGGGGAGGCAGCCCCAGCATTTT. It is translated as CASSPEGRQPQHF.

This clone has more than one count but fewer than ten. CDR3 amino acids: CASSLRGDGYEQYF. The CDR3 nucleotides are TGTGCCAGCAGCTTAAGGGGGGATGGCTACGAGCAGTACTTC. This chain links TRBV7-9 with TRBJ2-7; D assignment may be TRBD1 or TRBD2 (6 bases each). This CDR3 comprises 14 residues. Per the germline V gene, CDR1 is SEHNR and CDR2 is FQNEAQ (reference sequence). Trimming cost V 2 bases and J 3 bases, with 11 bases left between them. Complete variable domain (other parts from reference TRBV7-9 and TRBJ2-7): DTGVSQNPRHKITKRGQNVTFRCDPISEHNRLYWYRQTLGQGPEFLTYFQNEAQLEKSRLLSDRFSAERPKGSFSTLEIQRTEQGDSAMYLCASSLRGDGYEQYFGPGTRLTVT.

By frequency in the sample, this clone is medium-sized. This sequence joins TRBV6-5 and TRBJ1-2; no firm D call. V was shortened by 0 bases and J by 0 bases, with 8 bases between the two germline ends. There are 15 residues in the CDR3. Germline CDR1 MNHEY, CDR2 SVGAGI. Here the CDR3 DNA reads TGTGCCAGCAGTTACTCGCGGACGGCTAACTATGGCTACACCTTC. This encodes CASSYSRTANYGYTF.